The clone carrying this TCR beta chain was observed many times. This entry comes from a study of T cells after yellow fever vaccination. Whole-study findings and limits: There were almost no vaccine-responding clonotypes detectable in the sorted memory subsets on day 0.

TCRdb fed the 5' RACE reads into MiXCR, producing one record per CDR3 protein. The sample records some 26,000 distinct CDR3 sequences, 3.4% being singletons. The V and J ends lost 5 bases and 2 bases, in that order; junction bases with no gene match: 4. The CDR3 has 14 residues. In germline, CDR1 is SEHNR, CDR2 FQNEAQ (reference sequence). The clonotype originates from a man aged 18 to 29 who received the YFV17D yellow fever vaccine. Sequenced here: PBMCs, either bulk or a sorted T-cell subset (CD4+, CD8+, memory, or dextramer-sorted; not recorded which), sampled roughly 46 days after the first yellow fever vaccination. V is TRBV7-9 and J is TRBJ2-3, with 7 bases matching TRBD2. The CDR3 DNA is TGTGCCAGCAGCGCAAGCGGGACCACAGATACGCAGTATTTT. This translates into CASSASGTTDTQYF. Using reference TRBV7-9 and TRBJ2-3 for the parts outside the CDR3, the full variable domain is DTGVSQNPRHKITKRGQNVTFRCDPISEHNRLYWYRQTLGQGPEFLTYFQNEAQLEKSRLLSDRFSAERPKGSFSTLEIQRTEQGDSAMYLCASSASGTTDTQYFGPGTRLTVL.